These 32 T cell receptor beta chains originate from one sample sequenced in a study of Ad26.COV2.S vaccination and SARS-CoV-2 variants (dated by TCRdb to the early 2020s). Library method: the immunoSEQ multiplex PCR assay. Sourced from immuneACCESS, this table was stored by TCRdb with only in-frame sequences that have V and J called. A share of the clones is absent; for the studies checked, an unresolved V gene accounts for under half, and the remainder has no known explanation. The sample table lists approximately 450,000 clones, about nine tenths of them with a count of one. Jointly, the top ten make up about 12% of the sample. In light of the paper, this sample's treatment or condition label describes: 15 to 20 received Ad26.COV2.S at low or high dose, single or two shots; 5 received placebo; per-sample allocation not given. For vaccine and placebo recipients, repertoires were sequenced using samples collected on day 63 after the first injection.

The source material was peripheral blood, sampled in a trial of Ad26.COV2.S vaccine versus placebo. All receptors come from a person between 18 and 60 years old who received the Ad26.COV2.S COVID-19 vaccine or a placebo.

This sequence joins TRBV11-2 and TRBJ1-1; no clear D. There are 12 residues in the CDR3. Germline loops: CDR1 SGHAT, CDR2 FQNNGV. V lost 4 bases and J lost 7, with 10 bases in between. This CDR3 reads CASSSSSGEAFF. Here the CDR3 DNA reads TGTGCCAGCAGCTCAAGCTCGGGTGAAGCTTTCTTT.

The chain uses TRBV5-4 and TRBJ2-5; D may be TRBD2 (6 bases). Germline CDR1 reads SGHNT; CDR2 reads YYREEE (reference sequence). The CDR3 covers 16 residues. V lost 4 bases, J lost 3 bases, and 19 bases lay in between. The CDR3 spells CASSRPGDREKETQYF. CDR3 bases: TGTGCCAGCAGCCGCCCCGGCGATCGGGAGAAAGAGACCCAGTACTTC. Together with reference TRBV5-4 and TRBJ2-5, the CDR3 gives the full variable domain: ETGVTQSPTHLIKTRGQQVTLRCSSQSGHNTVSWYQQALGQGPQFIFQYYREEENGRGNFPPRFSGLQFPNYSSELNVNALELDDSALYLCASSRPGDREKETQYFGPGTRLLVL.

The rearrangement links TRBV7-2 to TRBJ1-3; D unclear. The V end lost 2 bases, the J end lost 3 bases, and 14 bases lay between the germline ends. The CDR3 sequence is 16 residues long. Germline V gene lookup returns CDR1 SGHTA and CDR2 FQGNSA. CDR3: CASSLHWSAYGNTIYF. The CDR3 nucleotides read TGTGCCAGCAGCTTACACTGGTCGGCTTATGGAAACACCATATATTTT.

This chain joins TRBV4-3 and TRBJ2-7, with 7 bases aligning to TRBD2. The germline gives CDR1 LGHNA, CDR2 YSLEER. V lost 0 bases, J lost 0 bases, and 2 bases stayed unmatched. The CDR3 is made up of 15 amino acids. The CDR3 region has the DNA TGCGCCAGCAGCCAAGACTGGGACTACTCCTACGAGCAGTACTTC. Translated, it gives CASSQDWDYSYEQYF.

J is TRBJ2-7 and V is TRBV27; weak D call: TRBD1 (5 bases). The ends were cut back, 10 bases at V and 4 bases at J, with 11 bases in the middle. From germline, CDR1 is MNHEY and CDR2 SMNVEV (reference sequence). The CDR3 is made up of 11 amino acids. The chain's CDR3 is CATMQGYEQYF. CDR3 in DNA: TGTGCCACCATGCAGGGATACGAGCAGTACTTC.

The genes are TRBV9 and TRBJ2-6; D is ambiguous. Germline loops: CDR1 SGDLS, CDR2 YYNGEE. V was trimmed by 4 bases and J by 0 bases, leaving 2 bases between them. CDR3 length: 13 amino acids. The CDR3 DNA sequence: TGTGCCAGCAGCTCCTCTGGGGCCAACGTCCTGACTTTC. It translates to CASSSSGANVLTF.

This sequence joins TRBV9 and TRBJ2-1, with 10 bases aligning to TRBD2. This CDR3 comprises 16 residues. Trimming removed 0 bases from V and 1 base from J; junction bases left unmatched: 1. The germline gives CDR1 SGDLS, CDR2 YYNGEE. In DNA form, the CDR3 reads TGTGCCAGCAGCGTAGGGACTAGCGGATCCTACAATGAGCAGTTCTTC. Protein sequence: CASSVGTSGSYNEQFF.

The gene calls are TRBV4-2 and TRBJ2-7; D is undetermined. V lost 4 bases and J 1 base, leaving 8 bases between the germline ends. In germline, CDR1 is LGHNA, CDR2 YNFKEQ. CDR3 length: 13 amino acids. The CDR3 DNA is TGTGCCAGCAGCCCATATCAGTCCTACGAGCAGTACTTC. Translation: CASSPYQSYEQYF.

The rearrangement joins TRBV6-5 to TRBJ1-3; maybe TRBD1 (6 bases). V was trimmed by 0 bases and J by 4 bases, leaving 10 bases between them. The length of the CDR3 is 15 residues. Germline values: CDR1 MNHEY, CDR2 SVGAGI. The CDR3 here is CASSYSGALGNTIYF. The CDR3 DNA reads TGTGCCAGCAGTTACTCGGGGGCGCTCGGAAACACCATATATTTT.

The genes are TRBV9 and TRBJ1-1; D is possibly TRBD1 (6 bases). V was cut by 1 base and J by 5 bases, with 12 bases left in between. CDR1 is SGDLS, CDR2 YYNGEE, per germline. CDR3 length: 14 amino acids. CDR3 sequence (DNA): TGTGCCAGCAGCGTAATGACAGGAGGGACTGAAGCTTTCTTT. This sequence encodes CASSVMTGGTEAFF.

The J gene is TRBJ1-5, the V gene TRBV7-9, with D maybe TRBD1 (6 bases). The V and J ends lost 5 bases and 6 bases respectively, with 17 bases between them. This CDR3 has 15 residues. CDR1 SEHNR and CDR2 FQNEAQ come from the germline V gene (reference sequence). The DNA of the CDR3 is TGTGCCAGCAGCCCACTCGGTGGGGGCTCTCAGCCCCAGCATTTT. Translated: CASSPLGGGSQPQHF.

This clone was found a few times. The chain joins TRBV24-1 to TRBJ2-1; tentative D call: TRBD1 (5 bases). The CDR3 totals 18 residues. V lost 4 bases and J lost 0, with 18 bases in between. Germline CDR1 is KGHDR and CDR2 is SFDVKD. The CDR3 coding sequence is TGTGCCACCAGTGACCCACAGGCTCGGGCTAGCTCCTACAATGAGCAGTTCTTC. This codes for CATSDPQARASSYNEQFF.

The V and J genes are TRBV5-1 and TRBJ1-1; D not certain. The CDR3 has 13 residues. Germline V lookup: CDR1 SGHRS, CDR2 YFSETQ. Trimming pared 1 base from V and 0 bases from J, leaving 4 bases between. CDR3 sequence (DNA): TGCGCCAGCAGCTTGAGGGTGAACACTGAAGCTTTCTTT. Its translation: CASSLRVNTEAFF.

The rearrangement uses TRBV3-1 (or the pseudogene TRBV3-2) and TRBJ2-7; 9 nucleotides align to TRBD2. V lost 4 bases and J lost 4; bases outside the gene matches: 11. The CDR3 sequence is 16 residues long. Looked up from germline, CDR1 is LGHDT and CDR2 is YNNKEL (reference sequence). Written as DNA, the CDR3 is TGTGCCAGCAGCCGCTTGGCGGGAGGGCCTGGTTACGAGCAGTACTTC. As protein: CASSRLAGGPGYEQYF.

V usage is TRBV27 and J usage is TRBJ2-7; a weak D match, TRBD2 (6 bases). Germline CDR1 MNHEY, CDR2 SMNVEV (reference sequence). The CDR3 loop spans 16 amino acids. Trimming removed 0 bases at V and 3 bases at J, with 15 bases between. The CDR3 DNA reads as TGTGCCAGCAGTTTATCCTTCCAGGGAGGAGACTACGAGCAGTACTTC. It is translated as CASSLSFQGGDYEQYF.

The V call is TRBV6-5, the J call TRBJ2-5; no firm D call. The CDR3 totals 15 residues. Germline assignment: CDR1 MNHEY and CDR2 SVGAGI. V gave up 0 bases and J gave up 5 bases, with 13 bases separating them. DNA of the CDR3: TGTGCCAGCAGTTACTCCCAGTATCGCAGGGAGACCCAGTACTTC. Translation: CASSYSQYRRETQYF.

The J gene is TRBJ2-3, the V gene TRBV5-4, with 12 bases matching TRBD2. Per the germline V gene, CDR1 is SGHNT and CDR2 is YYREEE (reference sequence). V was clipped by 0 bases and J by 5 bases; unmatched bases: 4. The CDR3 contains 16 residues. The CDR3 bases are TGTGCCAGCAGCTTGGCGGGGGGACTAGCGGGAGATACGCAGTATTTT. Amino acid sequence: CASSLAGGLAGDTQYF.

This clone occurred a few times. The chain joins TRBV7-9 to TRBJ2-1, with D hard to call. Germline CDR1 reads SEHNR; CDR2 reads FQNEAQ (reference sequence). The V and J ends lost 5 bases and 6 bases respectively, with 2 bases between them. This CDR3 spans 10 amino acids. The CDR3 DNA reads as TGTGCCAGCAGCGCCAATGAGCAGTTCTTC. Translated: CASSANEQFF.

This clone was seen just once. The CDR3 sequence: CASSYHTGTSGSLIDEQFF. The CDR3, as DNA: TGTGCCAGCAGTTACCACACCGGGACTAGCGGGAGTTTAATCGATGAGCAGTTCTTC. The chain joins TRBV6-2 or TRBV6-3 to TRBJ2-1, with 14 nucleotides matching TRBD2. V shed 2 bases and J 8 bases; nucleotides not matched to a gene: 14. This CDR3 contains 19 residues. Germline CDR1 reads MNHEY; CDR2 reads SVGEGT.

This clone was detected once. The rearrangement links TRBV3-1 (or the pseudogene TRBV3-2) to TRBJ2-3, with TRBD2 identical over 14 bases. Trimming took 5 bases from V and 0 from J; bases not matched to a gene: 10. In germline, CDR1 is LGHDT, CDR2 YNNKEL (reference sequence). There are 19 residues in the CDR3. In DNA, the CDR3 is TGTGCCAGCAGCACCCGGACTAGCGGGAGGTGCCAAAGCACAGATACGCAGTATTTT. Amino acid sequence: CASSTRTSGRCQSTDTQYF.

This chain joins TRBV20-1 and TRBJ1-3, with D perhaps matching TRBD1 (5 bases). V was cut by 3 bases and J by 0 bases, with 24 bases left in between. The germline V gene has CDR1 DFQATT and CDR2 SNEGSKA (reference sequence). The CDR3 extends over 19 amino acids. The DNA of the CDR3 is TGCAGTGCTAGTACGGCCAGGGCTTTTGGCACTAGCTCTGGAAACACCATATATTTT. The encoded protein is CSASTARAFGTSSGNTIYF.

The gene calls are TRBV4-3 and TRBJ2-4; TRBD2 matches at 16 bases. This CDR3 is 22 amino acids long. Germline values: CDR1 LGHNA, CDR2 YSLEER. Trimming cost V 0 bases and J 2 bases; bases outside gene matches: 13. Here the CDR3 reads CASSQDIYGTSGRASTKNIQYF. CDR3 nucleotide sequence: TGCGCCAGCAGCCAAGATATATATGGGACTAGCGGGAGGGCCTCGACCAAAAACATTCAGTACTTC.

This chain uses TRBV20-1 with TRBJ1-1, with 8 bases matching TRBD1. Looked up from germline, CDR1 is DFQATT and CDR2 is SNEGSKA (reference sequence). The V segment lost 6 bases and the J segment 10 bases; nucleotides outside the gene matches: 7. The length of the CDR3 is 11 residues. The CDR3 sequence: CSALRQGPAFF. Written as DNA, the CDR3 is TGCAGTGCCTTAAGACAGGGGCCAGCTTTCTTT.

The CDR3 protein is CASSRDTNTGELFF. CDR3 DNA sequence: TGTGCCAGCAGTCGGGACACCAACACCGGGGAGCTGTTTTTT. The V gene is TRBV6-5, the J gene TRBJ2-2; possible D gene TRBD1, 6 bases. CDR1 is MNHEY, CDR2 SVGAGI, per germline. The CDR3 spans 14 residues. V lost 5 bases and J lost 2, with 9 bases in between.

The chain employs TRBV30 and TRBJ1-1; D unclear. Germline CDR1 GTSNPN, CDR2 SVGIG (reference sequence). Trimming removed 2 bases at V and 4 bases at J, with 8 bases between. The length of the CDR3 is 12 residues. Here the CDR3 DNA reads TGTGCCTGGAGTTTGGTTGGCACTGAAGCTTTCTTT. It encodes CAWSLVGTEAFF.

Here the CDR3 DNA reads TGTGCCAGCTCCGACAGGGACGGCACTGAAGCTTTCTTT. This sequence encodes CASSDRDGTEAFF. This chain links TRBV18 with TRBJ1-1; TRBD1 aligns across 7 bases. The trim removed 6 bases at V and 4 bases at J, leaving 5 bases unmatched. Germline CDR1 reads KGHSH; CDR2 reads LQKENI. CDR3 size: 13 residues.

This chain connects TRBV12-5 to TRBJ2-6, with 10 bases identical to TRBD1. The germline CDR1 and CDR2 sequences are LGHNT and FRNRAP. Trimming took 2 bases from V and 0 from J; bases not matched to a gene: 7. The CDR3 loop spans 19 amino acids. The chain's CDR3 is CASGLNPGTGVSGANVLTF. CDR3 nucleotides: TGTGCTAGTGGTTTGAATCCCGGGACAGGGGTCTCTGGGGCCAACGTCCTGACTTTC. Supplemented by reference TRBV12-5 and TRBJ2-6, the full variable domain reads DARVTQTPRHKVTEMGQEVTMRCQPILGHNTVFWYRQTMMQGLELLAYFRNRAPLDDSGMPKDRFSAEMPDATLATLKIQPSEPRDSAVYFCASGLNPGTGVSGANVLTFGAGSRLTVL.

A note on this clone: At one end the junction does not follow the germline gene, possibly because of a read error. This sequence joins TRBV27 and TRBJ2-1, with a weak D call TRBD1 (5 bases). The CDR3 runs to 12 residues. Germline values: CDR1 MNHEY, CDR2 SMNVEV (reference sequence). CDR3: CASSLVGDEQFF. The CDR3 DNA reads TGTGCCAGCAGTTTGGTAGGGGATGAACAGTTCTTC.

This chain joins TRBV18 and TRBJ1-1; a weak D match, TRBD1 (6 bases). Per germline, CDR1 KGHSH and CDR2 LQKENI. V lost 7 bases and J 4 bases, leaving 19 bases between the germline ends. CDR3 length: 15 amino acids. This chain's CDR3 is CASLTGQERFTEAFF. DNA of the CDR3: TGTGCCAGCTTGACAGGTCAGGAAAGGTTCACTGAAGCTTTCTTT.

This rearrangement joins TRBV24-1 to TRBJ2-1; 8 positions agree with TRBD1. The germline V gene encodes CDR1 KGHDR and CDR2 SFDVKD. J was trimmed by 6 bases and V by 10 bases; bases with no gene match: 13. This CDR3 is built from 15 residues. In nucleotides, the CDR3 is TGTGCCACGTCCTTCCAGGGGGCGCCCCTCAATGAGCAGTTCTTC. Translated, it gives CATSFQGAPLNEQFF.

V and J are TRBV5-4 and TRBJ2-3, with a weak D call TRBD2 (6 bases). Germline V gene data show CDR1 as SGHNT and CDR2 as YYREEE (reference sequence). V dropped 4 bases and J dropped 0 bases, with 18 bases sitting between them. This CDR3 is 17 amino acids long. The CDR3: CASSTGTDLSSTDTQYF. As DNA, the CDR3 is TGTGCCAGCAGCACTGGGACTGACCTATCTAGCACAGATACGCAGTATTTT. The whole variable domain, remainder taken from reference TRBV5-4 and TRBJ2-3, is ETGVTQSPTHLIKTRGQQVTLRCSSQSGHNTVSWYQQALGQGPQFIFQYYREEENGRGNFPPRFSGLQFPNYSSELNVNALELDDSALYLCASSTGTDLSSTDTQYFGPGTRLTVL.

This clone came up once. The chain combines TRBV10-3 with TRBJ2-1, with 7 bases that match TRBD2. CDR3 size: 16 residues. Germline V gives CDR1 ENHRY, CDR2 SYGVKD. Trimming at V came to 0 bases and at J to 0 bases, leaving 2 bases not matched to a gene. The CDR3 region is CAISESGGSSYNEQFF. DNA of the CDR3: TGTGCCATCAGTGAGTCCGGCGGGAGCTCCTACAATGAGCAGTTCTTC.